Sequencing of this T cell receptor (beta chain) was carried out in a study of lymphopenia after photon versus proton radiotherapy. Whole-study results and caveats: Relative stability marked proton patients; photon patients lost diversity and naive cells. Oligoclonal CD8+ Temra expansion after nadir drove photon patients' diversity drop. In patients who died, overall survival fell as post-nadir TCR diversity dropped more.

Repertoires were generated with immunoSEQ multiplex PCR, while TCRdb's copy carries only in-frame clones and drops some. The sample has around 64,000 clones, around 90% seen once. This clone was counted once. The antigen is not known. This CDR3 comprises 13 residues. Trimming pared 5 bases from V and 2 bases from J, leaving 10 bases between. Germline V CDR1 and CDR2: SGHTA, FQGNSA. The chain combines TRBV7-2 with TRBJ2-7, with TRBD2 as a possible D gene (5 bases). Specimen: peripheral blood, collected from a patient treated with proton-based radiotherapy. This TCR was sampled from a man older than 75 with esophageal cancer. The CDR3 is CASSPSGTYEQYF. The CDR3 DNA reads TGTGCCAGCAGCCCAAGCGGCACCTACGAGCAGTACTTC. Drawing the rest from reference TRBV7-2 and TRBJ2-7, the complete variable domain is GAGVSQSPSNKVTEKGKDVELRCDPISGHTALYWYRQSLGQGLEFLIYFQGNSAPDKSGLPSDRFSAERTGGSVSTLTIQRTQQEDSAVYLCASSPSGTYEQYFGPGTRLTVT.